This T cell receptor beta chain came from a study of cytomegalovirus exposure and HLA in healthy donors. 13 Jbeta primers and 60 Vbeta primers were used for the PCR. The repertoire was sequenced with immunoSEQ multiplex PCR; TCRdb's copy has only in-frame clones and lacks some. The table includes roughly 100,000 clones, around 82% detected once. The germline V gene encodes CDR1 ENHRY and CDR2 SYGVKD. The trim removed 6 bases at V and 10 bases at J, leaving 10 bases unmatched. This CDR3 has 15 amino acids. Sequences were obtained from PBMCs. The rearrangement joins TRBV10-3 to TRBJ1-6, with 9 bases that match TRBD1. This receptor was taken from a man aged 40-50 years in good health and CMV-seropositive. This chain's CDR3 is CAISSGQGGESPLHF. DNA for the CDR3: TGTGCCATCAGCTCGGGACAGGGAGGAGAGTCACCCCTCCACTTT.